Reported below is one T cell receptor beta chain. Its target is unknown. Patients who had autoimmune disease history or got systemic immunosuppression were left out. The data stem from a study of OX40 agonist ivuxolimab in advanced cancers. Findings of the study overall: Relative to CD4+, CD8+ T cells held more expanded clones on average. Still undetermined is the antigen specificity of the expanded peripheral T cells. At 0.1 to 3.0 mg/kg, clonal expansion of CD4+ and CD8+ blood T cells had occurred by week 6.

This CDR3 contains 14 residues. The germline V and J ends were trimmed by 5 bases and 0 bases, with 11 bases remaining between them. CDR1 is KGHSH, CDR2 LQKENI, per germline. TCRdb's table, derived via immunoSEQ multiplex PCR, lists solely in-frame clones and lacks some. The table records more than 60,000 clones, about nine tenths of them present only once. The sequence was collected from an adult with an advanced solid tumor such as melanoma, head and neck, liver or kidney cancer. The specimen was CD4+ or CD8+ T cells sorted from blood, collected in a trial of the OX40 agonist ivuxolimab. The rearrangement uses TRBV18 and TRBJ2-7; the D call may be TRBD1 or TRBD2 (5 bases each). Here the CDR3 reads CASSTSGASYEQYF. In DNA, the CDR3 is TGTGCCAGCTCAACGTCCGGGGCCTCCTACGAGCAGTACTTC.